This TCR beta chain emerged from a study of CD8+CD57+ T cells in acquired aplastic anemia. About the study: The sorted CD4+ and CD8+ cells yielded an average about 3.3 ug of DNA.

In patients chosen for sequencing, flow cytometry had shown CD8+CD57+ cell expansion. Untreated patients provided the blood samples, with no therapy given before sampling. Study results and caveats: Overlap between patients and controls comprised twenty-nine CD8+ CDR3 sequences. Patients versus controls showed no significant CD8+ Simpson's diversity difference.

The CDR3 sequence is 14 residues long. CDR3 and TCR beta VDJ profiling relied on genomic DNA as the template. TCRdb re-called the reads through MiXCR, storing one row per CDR3 protein. The sample records 150,000 to 200,000 distinct CDR3 sequences, 48% being singletons. A word on this clonotype: Antigen: not known. A much larger clone differs by one base, so this may be a read error.

The receptor was derived from a human donor with aplastic anemia. This chain connects TRBV12-3 or TRBV12-4 to TRBJ1-1; 8 nucleotides align to TRBD1. The sequenced sample was sorted CD4+, CD8+, or CD8+CD57+ T cells (not recorded which) from PBMCs. In DNA form, the CDR3 reads TGTGCCGGCAGTTTGATACGGGACAGGAGTGCAGCTTTCTTT. Translation gives CAGSLIRDRSAAFF.